These 7 T cell receptor beta chains came from one sample sequenced in a study of a mutant IDH1 vaccine in newly diagnosed glioma. Their specific antigens are unknown. Stated time point: week 5, during vaccination. Topical imiquimod accompanied each vaccine dose, which consisted of 300 ug of mutant IDH1 20-mer peptide. Produced via immunoSEQ multiplex PCR; TCRdb's table is partial and in-frame only. The sample shows some 33,000 clones, 45% to 70% of them seen only once. This specimen was PBMCs, taken from a glioma patient whose treatment included an IDH1 peptide vaccine. These receptors were taken from a woman under 30 with glioma.

CDR3 protein: CATVFGYGYTF. The CDR3 DNA reads as TGTGCAACAGTATTTGGCTATGGCTACACCTTC. The genes are TRBV28 and TRBJ1-2, with D hard to call. CDR1 and CDR2 (germline): MDHEN, SYDVKM. The CDR3 is 11 residues long.

The chain has TRBV12-5 and TRBJ2-2, with D perhaps assigned TRBD1 or TRBD2 (5 bases each). The CDR3 loop spans 17 amino acids. Germline lookup yields CDR1 LGHNT and CDR2 FRNRAP. The V and J ends lost 2 bases and 7 bases respectively, with 20 bases between them. CDR3 amino acids: CASGLMPGPLAGGELFF. DNA of the CDR3: TGTGCTAGTGGTTTGATGCCGGGACCCCTGGCCGGCGGGGAGCTGTTTTTT.

CDR3 sequence reads: CASSLDGQGNEQFF. DNA for the CDR3: TGTGCCAGCAGCTTGGACGGACAGGGCAATGAGCAGTTCTTC. V and J are TRBV5-4 and TRBJ2-1; 8 nucleotides align to TRBD1. Per the germline V gene, CDR1 is SGHNT and CDR2 is YYREEE (reference sequence). V trimming: 0 bases; J trimming: 6 bases; junction bases outside the gene matches: 2. CDR3 length: 14 amino acids.

V is TRBV7-2 and J is TRBJ2-5; TRBD1 agrees at 8 bases. The CDR3 consists of 14 residues. V dropped 5 bases and J dropped 4; count of bases not matched to a gene: 6. CDR1 is SGHTA, CDR2 FQGNSA, per germline. Written as DNA, the CDR3 is TGTGCCAGCAGCCGAGGACAGGGAGCAGAGACCCAGTACTTC. This encodes CASSRGQGAETQYF. Filled out from reference TRBV7-2 and TRBJ2-5, the complete variable domain reads GAGVSQSPSNKVTEKGKDVELRCDPISGHTALYWYRQSLGQGLEFLIYFQGNSAPDKSGLPSDRFSAERTGGSVSTLTIQRTQQEDSAVYLCASSRGQGAETQYFGPGTRLLVL.

V is TRBV4-1 and J is TRBJ1-4; 7 bases align to TRBD1. The V gene end was trimmed by 4 bases and the J gene end by 7 bases; junction bases not matched to a gene: 9. This CDR3 is built from 15 residues. Germline lookup yields CDR1 MGHRA and CDR2 YSYEKL. Here the CDR3 reads CASSPGTAKGEKLFF. CDR3 DNA: TGCGCCAGCAGCCCCGGGACAGCAAAGGGTGAAAAACTGTTTTTT.

This rearrangement joins TRBV18 to TRBJ1-5; TRBD1 agrees at 8 bases. The length of the CDR3 is 13 residues. V dropped 6 bases and J dropped 6; count of bases not matched to a gene: 4. The germline V gene has CDR1 KGHSH and CDR2 LQKENI. CDR3 loop: CASSGQAPQPQHF. The DNA for the CDR3 is TGTGCCAGCTCGGGACAGGCCCCTCAGCCCCAGCATTTT.

This clone has just one count. This rearrangement joins TRBV7-2 to TRBJ2-5; 9 bases agree with TRBD2. Germline V gene data show CDR1 as SGHTA and CDR2 as FQGNSA. The CDR3 covers 16 residues. V gave up 1 base and J gave up 5 bases; unmatched junction bases: 8. CDR3 DNA sequence: TGTGCCAGCAGCTTAGGAGGCGGGGGGGCCGCGGAGACCCAGTACTTC. This encodes CASSLGGGGAAETQYF.